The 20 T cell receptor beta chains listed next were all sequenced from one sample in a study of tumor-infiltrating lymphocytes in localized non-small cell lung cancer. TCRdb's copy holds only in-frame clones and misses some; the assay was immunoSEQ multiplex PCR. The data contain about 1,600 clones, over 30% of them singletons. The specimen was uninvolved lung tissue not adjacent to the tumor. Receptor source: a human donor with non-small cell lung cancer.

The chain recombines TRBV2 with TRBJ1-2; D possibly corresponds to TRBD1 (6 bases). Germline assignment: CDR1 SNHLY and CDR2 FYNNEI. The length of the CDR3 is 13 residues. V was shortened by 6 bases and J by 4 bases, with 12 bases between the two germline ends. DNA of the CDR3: TGTGCCAGCAGCAGCCCAGGGGTCTATGGCTACACCTTC. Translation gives CASSSPGVYGYTF. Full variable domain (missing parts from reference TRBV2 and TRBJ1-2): EPEVTQTPSHQVTQMGQEVILRCVPISNHLYFYWYRQILGQKVEFLVSFYNNEISEKSEIFDDQFSVERPDGSNFTLKIRSTKLEDSAMYFCASSSPGVYGYTFGSGTRLTVV.

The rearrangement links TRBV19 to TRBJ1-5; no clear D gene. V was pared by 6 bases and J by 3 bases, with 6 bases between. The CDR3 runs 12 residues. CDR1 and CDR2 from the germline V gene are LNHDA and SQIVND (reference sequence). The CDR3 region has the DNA TGTGCCAGTAGACTGAACAATCAGCCCCAGCATTTT. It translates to CASRLNNQPQHF. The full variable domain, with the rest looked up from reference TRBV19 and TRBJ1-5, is DGGITQSPKYLFRKEGQNVTLSCEQNLNHDAMYWYRQDPGQGLRLIYYSQIVNDFQKGDIAEGYSVSREKKESFPLTVTSAQKNPTAFYLCASRLNNQPQHFGDGTRLSIL.

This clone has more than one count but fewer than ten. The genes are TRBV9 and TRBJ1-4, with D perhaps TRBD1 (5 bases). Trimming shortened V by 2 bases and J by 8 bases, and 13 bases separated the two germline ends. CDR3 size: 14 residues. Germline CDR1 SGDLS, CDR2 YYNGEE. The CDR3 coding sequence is TGTGCCAGCAGCGTGACTGGGGCGGTGGAAAAACTGTTTTTT. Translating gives CASSVTGAVEKLFF. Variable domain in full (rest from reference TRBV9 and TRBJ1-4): DSGVTQTPKHLITATGQRVTLRCSPRSGDLSVYWYQQSLDQGLQFLIQYYNGEERAKGNILERFSAQQFPDLHSELNLSSLELGDSALYFCASSVTGAVEKLFFGSGTQLSVL.

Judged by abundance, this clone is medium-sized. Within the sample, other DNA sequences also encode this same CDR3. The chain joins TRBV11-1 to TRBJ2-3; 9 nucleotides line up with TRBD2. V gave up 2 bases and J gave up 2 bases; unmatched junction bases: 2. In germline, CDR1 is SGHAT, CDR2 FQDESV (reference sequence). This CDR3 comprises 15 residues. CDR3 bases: TGTGCCAGCAGCTTACTAGCGGGACCCACAGATACGCAGTATTTT. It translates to CASSLLAGPTDTQYF.

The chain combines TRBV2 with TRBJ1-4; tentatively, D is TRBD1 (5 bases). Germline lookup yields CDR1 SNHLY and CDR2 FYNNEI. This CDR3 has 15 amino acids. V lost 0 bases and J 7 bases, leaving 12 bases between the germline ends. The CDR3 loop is CASSEAGRVAEKLFF. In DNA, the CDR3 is TGTGCCAGCAGTGAAGCGGGCAGGGTTGCTGAAAAACTGTTTTTT.

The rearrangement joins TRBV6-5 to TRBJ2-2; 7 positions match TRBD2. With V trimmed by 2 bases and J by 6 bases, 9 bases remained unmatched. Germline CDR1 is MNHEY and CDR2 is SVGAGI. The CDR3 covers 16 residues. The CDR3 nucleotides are TGTGCCAGCAGTTACACGAGCGGGGTGGCCCCCGGGGAGCTGTTTTTT. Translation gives CASSYTSGVAPGELFF.

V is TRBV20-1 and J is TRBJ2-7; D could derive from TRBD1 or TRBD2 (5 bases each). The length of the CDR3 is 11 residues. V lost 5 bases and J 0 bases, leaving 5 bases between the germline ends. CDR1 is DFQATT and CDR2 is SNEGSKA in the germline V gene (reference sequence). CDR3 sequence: CSAGTSYEQYF. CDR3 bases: TGCAGTGCTGGGACCTCCTACGAGCAGTACTTC.

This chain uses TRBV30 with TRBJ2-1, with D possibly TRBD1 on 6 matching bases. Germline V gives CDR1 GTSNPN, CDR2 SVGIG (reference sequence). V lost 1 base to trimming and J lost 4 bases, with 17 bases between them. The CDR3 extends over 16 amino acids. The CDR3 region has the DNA TGTGCCTGGAGTGACAGGGTTATTTCTAGGTACAATGAGCAGTTCTTC. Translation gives CAWSDRVISRYNEQFF.

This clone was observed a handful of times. CDR3: CASSQVWTGNEKLFF. The CDR3, as DNA: TGCGCCAGCAGCCAAGTATGGACAGGGAATGAAAAACTGTTTTTT. The chain links TRBV4-1 to TRBJ1-4; 8 bases are a match to TRBD1. There are 15 residues in the CDR3. The trim removed 1 base at V and 5 bases at J, leaving 3 bases unmatched. Germline lookup yields CDR1 MGHRA and CDR2 YSYEKL.

Here the CDR3 DNA reads TGTGCCAGCAGCCCGGGGGGGACTAGCGTCAACATTCAGTACTTC. It specifies CASSPGGTSVNIQYF. The chain employs TRBV28 and TRBJ2-4; the match to TRBD2 covers 10 bases. The CDR3 loop spans 15 amino acids. Germline-derived CDR1 and CDR2 are MDHEN and SYDVKM. The junction had 9 bases not matched to a gene; V was cut back by 6 bases and J by 7 bases.

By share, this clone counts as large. CDR3 bases: TGTGCCAGTAGTACAGGGACGGTCTCTGGAAACACCATATATTTT. Its protein is CASSTGTVSGNTIYF. The chain combines TRBV19 with TRBJ1-3; TRBD1 is a possible D gene (5 bases). This CDR3 is built from 15 residues. Germline CDR1 LNHDA, CDR2 SQIVND (reference sequence). Between the trimmed V and J ends, which lost 4 bases and 0 bases, there was a span of 10 bases.

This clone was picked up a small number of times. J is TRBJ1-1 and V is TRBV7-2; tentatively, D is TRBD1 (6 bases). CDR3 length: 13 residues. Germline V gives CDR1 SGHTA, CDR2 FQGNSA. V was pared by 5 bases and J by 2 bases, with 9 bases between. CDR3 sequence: CASSEGGNTEAFF. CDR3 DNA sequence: TGTGCCAGCAGCGAAGGGGGTAACACTGAAGCTTTCTTT.

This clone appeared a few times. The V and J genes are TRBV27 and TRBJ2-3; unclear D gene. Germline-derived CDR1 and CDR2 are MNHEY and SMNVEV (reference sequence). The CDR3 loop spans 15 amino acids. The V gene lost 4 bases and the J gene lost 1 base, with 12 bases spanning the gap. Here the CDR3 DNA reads TGTGCCAGCAGTTCCGGTCCATCCCGCACAGATACGCAGTATTTT. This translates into CASSSGPSRTDTQYF.

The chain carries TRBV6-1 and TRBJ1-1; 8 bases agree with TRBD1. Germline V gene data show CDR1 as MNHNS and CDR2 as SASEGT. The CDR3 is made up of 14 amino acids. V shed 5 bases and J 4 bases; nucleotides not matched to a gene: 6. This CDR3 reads CASSPQGGVTEAFF. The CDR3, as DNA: TGTGCCAGCAGTCCACAGGGGGGGGTCACTGAAGCTTTCTTT.

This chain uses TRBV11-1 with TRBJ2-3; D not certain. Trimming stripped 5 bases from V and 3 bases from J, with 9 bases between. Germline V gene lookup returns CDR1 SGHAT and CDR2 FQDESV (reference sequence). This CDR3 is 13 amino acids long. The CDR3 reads CASSPVGTDTQYF. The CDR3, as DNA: TGTGCCAGCAGCCCCGTGGGGACAGATACGCAGTATTTT.

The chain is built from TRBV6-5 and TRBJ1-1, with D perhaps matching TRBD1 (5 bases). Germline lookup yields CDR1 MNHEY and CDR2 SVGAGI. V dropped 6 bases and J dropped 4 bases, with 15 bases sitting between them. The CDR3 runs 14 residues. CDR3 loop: CASSLLGHGTEAFF. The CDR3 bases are TGTGCCAGCAGCCTTTTAGGACATGGCACTGAAGCTTTCTTT.

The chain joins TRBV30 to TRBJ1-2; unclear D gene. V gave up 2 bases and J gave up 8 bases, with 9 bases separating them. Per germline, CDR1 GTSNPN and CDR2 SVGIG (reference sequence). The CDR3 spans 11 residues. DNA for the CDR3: TGTGCCTGGAGTCTGTCCCCCGGCTACACCTTC. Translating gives CAWSLSPGYTF.

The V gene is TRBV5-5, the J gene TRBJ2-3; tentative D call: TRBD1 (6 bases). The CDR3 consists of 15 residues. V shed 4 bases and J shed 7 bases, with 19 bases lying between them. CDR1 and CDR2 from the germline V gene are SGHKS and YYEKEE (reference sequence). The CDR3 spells CASSPPPGHGNTQYF. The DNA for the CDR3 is TGTGCCAGCAGCCCACCCCCGGGACACGGGAATACGCAGTATTTT.

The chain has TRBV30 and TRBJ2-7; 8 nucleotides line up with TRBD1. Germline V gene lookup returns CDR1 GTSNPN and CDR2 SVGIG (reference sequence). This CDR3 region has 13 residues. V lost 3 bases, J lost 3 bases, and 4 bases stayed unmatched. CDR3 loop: CAWSAGGYYEQYF. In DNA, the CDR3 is TGTGCCTGGAGCGCAGGGGGCTACTACGAGCAGTACTTC. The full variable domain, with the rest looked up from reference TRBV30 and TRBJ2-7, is SQTIHQWPATLVQPVGSPLSLECTVEGTSNPNLYWYRQAAGRGLQLLFYSVGIGQISSEVPQNLSASRPQDRQFILSSKKLLLSDSGFYLCAWSAGGYYEQYFGPGTRLTVT.

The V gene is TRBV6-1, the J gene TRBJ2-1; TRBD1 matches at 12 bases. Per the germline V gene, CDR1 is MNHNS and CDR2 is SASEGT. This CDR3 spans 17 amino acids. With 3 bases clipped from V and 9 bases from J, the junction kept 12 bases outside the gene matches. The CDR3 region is CASSDLPGGQGASEQFF. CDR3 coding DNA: TGTGCCAGCAGTGATCTGCCAGGGGGACAGGGGGCTAGTGAGCAGTTCTTC.